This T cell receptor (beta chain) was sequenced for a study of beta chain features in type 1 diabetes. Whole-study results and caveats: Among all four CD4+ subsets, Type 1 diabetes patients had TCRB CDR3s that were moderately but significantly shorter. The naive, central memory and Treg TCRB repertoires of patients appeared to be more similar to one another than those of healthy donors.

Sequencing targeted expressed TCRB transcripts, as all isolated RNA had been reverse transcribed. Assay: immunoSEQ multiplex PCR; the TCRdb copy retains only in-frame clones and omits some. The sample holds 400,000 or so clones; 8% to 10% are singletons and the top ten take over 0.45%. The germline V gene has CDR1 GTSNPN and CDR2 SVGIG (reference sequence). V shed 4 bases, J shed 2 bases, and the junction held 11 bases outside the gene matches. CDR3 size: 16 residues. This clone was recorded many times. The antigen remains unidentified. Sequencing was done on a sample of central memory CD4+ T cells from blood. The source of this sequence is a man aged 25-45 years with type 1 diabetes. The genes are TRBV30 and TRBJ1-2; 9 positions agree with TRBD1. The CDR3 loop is CAWNRDRAFKNYGYTF. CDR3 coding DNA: TGTGCCTGGAACCGGGACAGGGCTTTCAAGAACTATGGCTACACCTTC.